This T cell receptor beta chain was sequenced during a study of cytomegalovirus exposure and HLA in healthy donors listed by TCRdb under 2017. At the level of the whole study: An earlier analysis of a few hundred of the donors reported 276 Gb of sequence data and 117 million unique TCR beta sequences obtained from about 179 million T cells. An earlier analysis of around 640 of the donors used high-throughput TCR beta sequencing to judge whether each TCR beta V gene segment behaved as functional or pseudogenic. In addition to the first cohort of 666 subjects, a separate validation cohort of over 90 different subjects was used. In a later analysis, previously published TCR beta repertoires from 550 to 750 donors were re-analyzed and high-resolution HLA genotyping was added so that TCR occurrence patterns could be studied. Every discovery cohort repertoire had been produced on one sequencing platform. HLA typing included class I and class II loci at four-digit resolution. A later genetic analysis took genome-wide SNP genotypes for about 55% of the 666 donors and used that subset as a discovery cohort. Because of strong linkage in the cohort, 4 to 6 DR-DQ haplotypes were treated as single units for association and clustering. The aim of the study was to test whether cataloging public T cell receptors could identify signatures of past pathogen exposure. Typing coverage differed by locus: A, B, C, DRB1 and DQB1 were typed in about 620-640 donors, DQA1 in 500 to 550, DPA1 in 606, and DPB1 in 472. Alongside the repertoire data, information on donor age, sex, ethnicity and CMV serostatus was compiled. Among 300 to 500 genotyped donors of the cohort, an average of about 240,000 unique TCR beta nucleotide sequences was sequenced per donor, of which approximately 18% were non-productive. The later analysis used no new phenotypic data to find candidate immune exposures, relying instead on TCR beta sequences and their occurrence across donors. Among the roughly 400 genotyped donors, around 79% belonged to the genetic ancestry cluster associated with self-reported Caucasian donors. To predict cytomegalovirus infection status, the study combined high-throughput TCR immunosequencing, statistical association of individual TCRs with disease status, and machine learning. An early release covering some 640 HLA-typed donors comprised 300 to 350 gigabases of sequencing data and 85 million to 100 million unique TCR sequences. The study used immunosequencing to profile the T cell repertoires of several hundred subjects and linked those repertoires to cytomegalovirus serostatus.

Summary of the overall study and its limitations: A few of the identified cytomegalovirus-associated TCR beta chains were confirmed in vitro to be specific for cytomegalovirus antigens. Specific HLA alleles were associated with over 15,000 TCR beta sequences at a false discovery rate of 0.05 in a later analysis. V-gene and J-gene trimming of TCR beta chains was associated with a missense DCLRE1C variant in a later genetic analysis, and the association was replicated in an independent cohort. According to the authors, the approach could potentially be generalized to other disease states and immunological phenotypes. Because HLA typing was unavailable for some donors at each locus, only the typed subset was used in association tests. Some IMGT-functional V segments, including TRBV6-2 and TRBV6-3, could not be told apart with the 87-base-pair reads, so those segments were excluded. In a later analysis, TCR association rates were found to vary across HLA loci, with the most associated TCRs seen for DRB1 alleles and the fewest for HLA-C alleles. In a later analysis, HLA-associated TCR beta chains were found to be more clonally expanded and to have lower generation probabilities than equally common non-associated chains. The only immune exposure information available for the cohort was CMV serostatus. The presence/absence analyses assumed that sequencing depth was roughly uniform across donors, and that assumption may not be true. The cohort was sequenced for TCR beta chains only, and without alpha or paired-chain data the features that could be detected were limited. A cluster of highly shared sequence variants was judged likely to represent a technical artifact of the sequencing pipeline. Correlated functional status among segregating V segments might reflect linkage disequilibrium, but an unknown experimental factor could not be ruled out. A further reported finding was that TCR beta sequences accurately predicted the HLA-A and HLA-B alleles for most subjects in the first cohort. Most TCR sequences were seen in very few donors, while some public TCRs were found in many individuals. In a later analysis, several top co-occurrence clusters were reported to appear linked to parvovirus B19, influenza, CMV and Epstein-Barr virus. The study listed 164 TCR beta chains as associated with cytomegalovirus. Most CMV-associated TCR beta chains appeared to be HLA-restricted in a later analysis, and the HLA associations seemed to be driven largely by CMV exposure. When HLA alleles, especially DR and DQ, strongly co-occurred, TCR associations were difficult to assign to individual alleles. Because counts were too low, about 15 rarely observed V segments, including chromosome 9 orphons, were left out of the earlier analysis of roughly 600 of the donors. In an earlier analysis of approximately 590 of the donors, most TCR beta V segments were observed in productive rearrangements about 90% or about 30% of the time, broadly matching IMGT annotations. In both the original and validation cohorts, the classifier was reported to diagnose cytomegalovirus status with high specificity and sensitivity. A later genetic analysis reported fewer N-insertions in productive TCRs among donors in an Asian-associated ancestry cluster than the roughly 700-donor mean.

Worth noting for this clone: Its antigen remains unidentified. No much larger clone exists at a distance of one base, and base qualities are not known.

The method behind the library was the immunoSEQ multiplex PCR assay. A mixture of 60 forward primers for TCR Vbeta segments and 13 reverse primers for TCR Jbeta segments was used in the multiplex PCR. Amplification of the CDR3 region of rearranged TCR beta genes was performed with a multiplex PCR assay on genomic DNA. Amplified TCR beta libraries were sequenced as 87-base-pair reads on the Illumina HiSeq System. Processing in the source paper ran as follows. A later analysis counted 75 million to 100 million unique TCR beta chains across the 666 repertoires, and 9 million to 14 million of these chains were shared by at least two donors. A nearest-neighbor algorithm error-corrected the raw reads and collapsed the reads into unique sequences, merging closely related sequences to remove PCR and sequencing errors. CDR3 sequences were aligned to IMGT reference sequences to assign V, D and J gene segments. For a sequence to be retained, at least a six-nucleotide match to both a V gene segment and a J gene segment was required. A rearrangement counted as productive if the CDR3 had no stop codons and remained in frame with V and J, and every other rearrangement counted as non-productive. CDR3 was defined according to IMGT convention as the region running from the second conserved V-encoded cysteine to the conserved J-encoded phenylalanine. In an earlier analysis of around 570 of the donors, sequences lacking an unambiguous match to a single V gene segment were excluded. In an earlier analysis of a few hundred of the donors, V segments were called functional above 56.7% productive rearrangements and were called segregating when the between-donor standard deviation exceeded 5%. A statistical classification framework was built to diagnose cytomegalovirus status from the catalog of TCR beta chain sequences. In a later analysis, V and J genes were assigned by comparing TCR nucleotide sequences against IMGT/GENE-DB human TR gene sequences. A later analysis assigned CDR3 sequences and most-parsimonious VDJ recombination scenarios with the TCRdist pipeline. A later analysis defined each TCR beta chain by its CDR3 amino acid sequence plus V-gene family, and excluded reads lacking a unique V-gene family. As a way to deal with suspected cross-contamination and a sequencing artifact, a later analysis dropped 592 nucleotide sequences that were highly shared and had low generation probability. A later analysis calculated a clonal expansion index for each public chain from normalized within-repertoire ranks of inferred template counts. In a later analysis, generation probabilities were computed with a VDJ recombination model fitted to out-of-frame rearrangements, and the resulting probabilities were checked against IGoR. Hypergeometric tests were used in a later analysis to score TCR-TCR, TCR-HLA and TCR-CMV co-occurrence, with a repertoire-size bias correction applied to the TCR pairs. A later analysis estimated false discovery rates by permuting HLA or CMV assignments 20 times. In a later analysis, co-occurring TCRs were grouped with DBSCAN, and TCRdist sequence similarity was added when clustering was performed within HLA-allele-positive subsets. For co-occurrence clustering, repertoires with fewer than 30,000 or more than 120,000 public chains were excluded, along with roughly 5 repertoires with anomalous nucleotide sharing. TCRdb's version of the immuneACCESS table is confined to in-frame rearrangements and falls short of the full clone set. An unresolved V gene accounts for under half of the shortfall where checked; the remainder is of unknown origin. D and trimming were read from the DNA, whereas the V and J calls and clone size are those reported in that table. A total of approximately 160,000 clones appear in this sample, roughly 76% of them only once. The top ten hold 1.9% of the sample.

The CDR3 holds 14 amino acids from the cysteine to the phenylalanine. Only the CDR3 region is kept as DNA, spanning 42 bases read in frame from base 1. Cut back by 5 bases and 8 bases, the V and J ends lie 18 bases apart. The germline V gene (reference sequence) yields LNHDA for CDR1 and SQIVND for CDR2. The cohort consisted of some 730 healthy bone marrow donors. Cohort members were all nominally healthy when sampled, although unrecorded immune exposures were likely present. CMV serostatus was positive for roughly 290 and negative for about 50% of the roughly 700 cohort members, and was not recorded for this donor. Every donor gave a peripheral blood sample, and the peripheral blood mononuclear cells from that sample were used for TCR beta sequencing. The Qiagen DNeasy Blood Extraction Kit was used to extract genomic DNA from the blood cell samples.

The sequence came from a human donor in good health. Sequences were obtained from PBMCs. The V gene is TRBV19 and the J gene is TRBJ1-2; TRBD1 is perhaps the D gene, given 5 matching bases. Here the CDR3 is given as CASSPRIGEEGYTF. The bases read TGTGCCAGTAGTCCCAGGATAGGGGAAGAAGGCTACACCTTC.